The 14 T cell receptor beta chains presented below share a single source sample, sequenced in a study of T cell responses to AZD1222 COVID-19 vaccine. Sequencing was performed with immunoSEQ multiplex PCR; in TCRdb, only in-frame clones are kept and a portion is missing. The table lists roughly 120,000 clones, about 90% of them singletons. Sequenced material: peripheral blood, taken 28 days after the second AZD1222 dose. The source is an adult who received the AZD1222 COVID-19 vaccine.

This sequence joins TRBV6-1 and TRBJ1-2; D remains ambiguous. The V and J ends lost 0 bases and 5 bases respectively, with 7 bases between them. This CDR3 has 13 amino acids. Germline values: CDR1 MNHNS, CDR2 SASEGT. CDR3 DNA sequence: TGTGCCAGCAGTGAAGCGGGTCCTTATGGCTACACCTTC. It yields the protein CASSEAGPYGYTF.

This chain links TRBV10-3 with TRBJ1-5; D possibly corresponds to TRBD1 (5 bases). Germline V gene data show CDR1 as ENHRY and CDR2 as SYGVKD. V dropped 10 bases and J dropped 11 bases, with 21 bases sitting between them. This CDR3 comprises 13 residues. The CDR3, as DNA: TGTGCCACCTCGGGACCCTCTGATTCGGCCCAGCATTTT. It encodes CATSGPSDSAQHF.

The chain combines TRBV6-1 with TRBJ1-2; perhaps TRBD1 as D (5 bases). Trimming left V 4 bases short and J 2 bases short, with 20 bases between. Germline values: CDR1 MNHNS, CDR2 SASEGT. The length of the CDR3 is 17 residues. This CDR3 reads CASSGRGIRGVNYGYTF. CDR3 nucleotides: TGTGCCAGCAGTGGGCGGGGTATTAGAGGGGTAAACTATGGCTACACCTTC.

The CDR3 spells CASSLTSGQRLYEQYF. In DNA, the CDR3 is TGCGCCAGCAGCCTAACCTCCGGACAGCGTCTCTACGAGCAGTACTTC. V usage is TRBV4-1 and J usage is TRBJ2-7, with a possible D match to TRBD1 (6 bases). Trimming pared 4 bases from V and 3 bases from J, leaving 19 bases between. From germline, CDR1 is MGHRA and CDR2 YSYEKL. There are 16 residues in the CDR3.

This clone was recorded a few times. CDR3 region: CASRRAYAETQYF. Here the CDR3 DNA reads TGCGCCAGCAGGCGAGCCTATGCGGAGACCCAGTACTTC. V and J are TRBV4-1 and TRBJ2-5; D remains unclear. Per the germline V gene, CDR1 is MGHRA and CDR2 is YSYEKL. Trimming removed 6 bases from V and 5 bases from J, with 13 bases in between. This CDR3 has 13 residues.

This clone was found once. The gene calls are TRBV5-5 and TRBJ2-3, with D possibly TRBD2 on 5 matching bases. This CDR3 has 15 amino acids. V was clipped by 4 bases and J by 6 bases, with 18 bases between them. The V gene's germline CDR1 is SGHKS and CDR2 YYEKEE (reference sequence). CDR3 sequence: CASSPGLQHVDTQYF. The CDR3 DNA sequence: TGTGCCAGCAGCCCAGGACTCCAGCACGTGGATACGCAGTATTTT.

For this clone: The identical CDR3 is also encoded by other nucleotide sequences in the sample. This chain joins TRBV11-2 and TRBJ1-3; D not certain. The germline V gene encodes CDR1 SGHAT and CDR2 FQNNGV. V shed 2 bases and J shed 7 bases, with 6 bases lying between them. CDR3 length equals 12 residues. CDR3 bases: TGTGCCAGCAGCTTAAGTGGTAACACCATATATTTT. Protein: CASSLSGNTIYF.

V is TRBV27 and J is TRBJ1-2; TRBD1 matches at 10 bases. This CDR3 is built from 13 residues. V lost 4 bases, J lost 7 bases, and 3 bases stayed unmatched. The germline V gene has CDR1 MNHEY and CDR2 SMNVEV (reference sequence). The DNA for the CDR3 is TGTGCCAGCAGTTCACGACAGGGGGCTGGCTACACCTTC. It codes for CASSSRQGAGYTF.

V is TRBV19 and J is TRBJ1-1; D gene uncertain. The CDR3 is made up of 15 amino acids. The germline V and J ends were trimmed by 3 bases and 6 bases, with 17 bases remaining between them. Germline CDR1 and CDR2: LNHDA and SQIVND (reference sequence). CDR3 sequence: CASSMLLGFNSEAFF. CDR3 in DNA: TGTGCCAGTAGTATGCTGCTGGGTTTCAACTCTGAAGCTTTCTTT. The full variable domain, completed using reference TRBV19 and TRBJ1-1, is DGGITQSPKYLFRKEGQNVTLSCEQNLNHDAMYWYRQDPGQGLRLIYYSQIVNDFQKGDIAEGYSVSREKKESFPLTVTSAQKNPTAFYLCASSMLLGFNSEAFFGQGTRLTVV.

The rearrangement links TRBV5-1 to TRBJ2-2, with TRBD1 matching 7 bases. The ends lost 4 bases at V and 7 bases at J; junction bases unmatched: 7. This CDR3 has 14 amino acids. Germline loops: CDR1 SGHRS, CDR2 YFSETQ. Here the CDR3 reads CASSAGTEYGELFF. As DNA, the CDR3 is TGCGCCAGCAGCGCCGGGACAGAATACGGGGAGCTGTTTTTT.

The CDR3 DNA sequence: TGTGCCAGTAGTATAGCGGCAGCAACTAGCACAGATACGCAGTATTTT. Encoded protein: CASSIAAATSTDTQYF. The rearrangement links TRBV19 to TRBJ2-3; no clear D. Trimming pared 1 base from V and 0 bases from J, leaving 11 bases between. Germline CDR1 LNHDA, CDR2 SQIVND (reference sequence). There are 16 residues in the CDR3. Looking up the rest from reference TRBV19 and TRBJ2-3 gives the full variable domain: DGGITQSPKYLFRKEGQNVTLSCEQNLNHDAMYWYRQDPGQGLRLIYYSQIVNDFQKGDIAEGYSVSREKKESFPLTVTSAQKNPTAFYLCASSIAAATSTDTQYFGPGTRLTVL.

With respect to this clone: At one of its ends the junction is not consistent with the germline gene, which may arise from a read error. This chain links TRBV3-1 (or the pseudogene TRBV3-2) with TRBJ1-4; 7 bases match TRBD1. The CDR3 extends over 14 amino acids. CDR1 is LGHDT, CDR2 YNNKEL, per germline (reference sequence). CDR3: CASSQGSGTEKLFF. Here the CDR3 DNA reads TGTGCCAGCAGCCAAGGTTCAGGGACAGAAAAGCTGTTTTTT.

The rearrangement links TRBV5-6 to TRBJ1-2; D unresolved. CDR1 and CDR2 from the germline V gene are SGHDT and YYEEEE. Trimming removed 2 bases at V and 3 bases at J, with 11 bases between. CDR3 length: 14 residues. The CDR3 loop reads CASSLVTFDYGYTF. Written as DNA, the CDR3 is TGTGCCAGCAGCTTAGTCACATTTGACTATGGCTACACCTTC.

This rearrangement joins TRBV5-6 to TRBJ1-5; tentative D call: TRBD1 (6 bases). The CDR3 sequence is 14 residues long. V was clipped by 4 bases and J by 4 bases, with 12 bases between them. Germline V gene sequence: CDR1 SGHDT, CDR2 YYEEEE. CDR3 sequence (DNA): TGTGCCAGCAGCCGGAGGGGGTTAAATCAGCCCCAGCATTTT. Protein: CASSRRGLNQPQHF.